The clone carrying this T cell receptor (beta chain) was picked up many times. Its antigen remains unknown. These data belong to a study of read filtering for tumor transcriptome and immune sequencing. The wider study: After DNase treatment, RNA was made into whole-transcriptome libraries. IR-seq gave about 4 to 10.27 million TCR reads per sample; RNA-seq gave about 75 to 1,300. Study findings and constraints: Sorted CD138-negative bone marrow cells were not purified T cells. Compared with RNA-seq, IR-seq gave much higher clonotype depth and reliability.

V was shortened by 0 bases and J by 6 bases, with 12 bases between the two germline ends. The CDR3 covers 14 residues. Germline CDR1 and CDR2: DFQATT and SNEGSKA (reference sequence). From 300 to 400 ng of RNA, a library with molecular barcoded alpha/delta and beta/gamma adaptors was made. One entry per CDR3 protein results from TCRdb running MiXCR on the reads. The sample consists of 100,000 to 150,000 distinct CDR3 sequences, approximately 12% of them appearing once. V usage is TRBV20-1 and J usage is TRBJ1-5; D ambiguous. Sequenced input: a population of CD138-negative cells sorted from bone marrow. This clonotype originated in a donor at least 40 years old with multiple myeloma. The CDR3: CSARDQKAGQPQHF. DNA for the CDR3: TGCAGTGCTAGAGATCAGAAAGCAGGTCAGCCCCAGCATTTT.